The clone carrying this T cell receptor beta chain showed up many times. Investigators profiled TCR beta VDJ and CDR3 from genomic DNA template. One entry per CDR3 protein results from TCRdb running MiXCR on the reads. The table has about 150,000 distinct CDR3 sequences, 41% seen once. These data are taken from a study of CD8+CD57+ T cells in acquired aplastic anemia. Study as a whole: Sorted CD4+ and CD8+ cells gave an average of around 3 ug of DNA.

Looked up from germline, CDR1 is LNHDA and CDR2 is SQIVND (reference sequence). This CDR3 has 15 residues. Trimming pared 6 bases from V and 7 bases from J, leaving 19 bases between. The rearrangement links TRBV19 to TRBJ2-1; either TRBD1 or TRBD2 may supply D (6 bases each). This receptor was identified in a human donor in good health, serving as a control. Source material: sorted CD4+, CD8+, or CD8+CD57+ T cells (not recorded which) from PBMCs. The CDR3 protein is CASSIMWGAWNEQFF. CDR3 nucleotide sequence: TGTGCCAGTAGCATTATGTGGGGGGCTTGGAATGAGCAGTTCTTC.